This T cell receptor (beta chain) was sequenced in a study of T cells in Graves' hyperthyroidism and ophthalmopathy. Aged 18 to 65, the patients had hyperthyroidism that was newly diagnosed and had lasted under 2 months. Study-wide results and limits: Model output signaled ophthalmopathy a median around 6.9 months ahead of onset. A 13 V-J model separated ophthalmopathy from stable hyperthyroidism.

RNA transcripts were the template for amplifying TCR beta CDR3 regions. Using the HTBI primer set, a first-round RT-PCR was run on the TCR CDR3. TCRdb passed the multiplex PCR reads through MiXCR, listing each CDR3 protein once. The data contain roughly 700,000 distinct CDR3 sequences, approximately 40% of them seen just once; the ten biggest clones take up around 31%. Regarding this clonotype: Antigen specificity is unknown.

The sample was blood. This sequence was found in a woman aged 40 to 55 with Graves' hyperthyroidism.

CDR3 protein: CSGKDRGFGNTIYF. In nucleotides, the CDR3 is TGCAGTGGAAAAGACAGGGGGTTTGGAAACACCATATATTTT. This rearrangement joins TRBV29-1 to TRBJ1-3; 9 bases match TRBD1. The CDR3 is 14 amino acids. CDR1 is SQVTM and CDR2 is ANQGSEA in the germline V gene.